The clone carrying this TCR beta chain has ten or more counts. The data belong to a study of blood T cell repertoires in COVID-19. TCRdb's copy holds only in-frame clones and misses some; the assay was immunoSEQ multiplex PCR. The sample carries 200,000 to 250,000 clones, about four fifths recorded once. The sequence was collected from an older woman who had recovered from COVID-19. Input material: PBMCs or T cells enriched from blood (not recorded which).

CDR3 DNA: TGCAGCGCCCAATACAGGGATAGGAACACTGAAGCTTTCTTT. This sequence encodes CSAQYRDRNTEAFF. The chain is built from TRBV29-1 and TRBJ1-1, with a weak D call TRBD1 (6 bases). Germline V gene data show CDR1 as SQVTM and CDR2 as ANQGSEA. V lost 7 bases to trimming and J lost 1 base, with 16 bases between them. The CDR3 totals 14 residues.